These 27 T cell receptor beta chains came from one sample sequenced in a study of breast tumors, draining lymph nodes, adjacent tissues. Axillary draining lymph nodes of breast cancer patients supplied the node samples. MiXCR, run by TCRdb on the multiplex PCR reads, gives a single entry per CDR3 protein. The sample holds around 170,000 distinct CDR3 sequences; around a third are singletons and the top ten take 4.3%. Source material: axillary lymph node tissue. These receptors came from a female donor with breast cancer. Some clones in this sample may be carry-over from other donors' samples.

As concerns this clonotype: It may be a read error: a sequence one base away is much more abundant. Without the conserved terminal phenylalanine or tryptophan, this CDR3 likely stems from a read error. This chain connects TRBV5-8 to TRBJ2-1; D unclear. CDR1 and CDR2 (germline): SGHTS, YDEGEE. The ends were cut back, 0 bases at V and 1 base at J, with 11 bases in the middle. The CDR3 spans 16 residues. The CDR3: CASSLAGGPSYNEQFL. The CDR3 bases are TGTGCCAGCAGCTTGGCCGGCGGACCGTCCTACAATGAGCAGTTCCTC.

V usage is TRBV6-5 and J usage is TRBJ2-3, with D hard to call. CDR1 MNHEY and CDR2 SVGAGI come from the germline V gene. The germline V and J ends were trimmed by 8 bases and 2 bases, with 14 bases remaining between them. The CDR3 has 14 amino acids. CDR3 coding DNA: TGTGCCAGCGGTCACGGACCGCTCACAGATACGCAGTATTTT. This encodes CASGHGPLTDTQYF.

This clonotype was detected ten times or more. This sequence joins TRBV4-2 and TRBJ2-7, with TRBD2 identical over 10 bases. Germline V gene lookup returns CDR1 LGHNA and CDR2 YNFKEQ. Germline trimming cut 1 base from V and 5 bases from J; bases unmatched to any gene: 2. This CDR3 region has 14 residues. This chain's CDR3 is CASSQGLAGDEQYF. Here the CDR3 DNA reads TGTGCCAGCAGCCAAGGGCTAGCGGGAGACGAGCAGTACTTC.

The chain uses TRBV25-1 and TRBJ2-7; D is ambiguous. The CDR3 contains 13 residues. CDR1 MGHDK and CDR2 SYGVNS come from the germline V gene. V dropped 7 bases and J dropped 1 base, with 11 bases sitting between them. The CDR3 DNA sequence: TGTGCCAGCAAGGCCGGACCTTCCTACGAGCAGTACTTC. It yields the protein CASKAGPSYEQYF.

This clonotype was recorded a few times. The V and J genes are TRBV7-9 and TRBJ1-1; D not resolved. Trimming took 1 base from V and 4 from J, leaving 4 bases between them. Germline CDR1 is SEHNR and CDR2 is FQNEAQ (reference sequence). The CDR3 consists of 12 residues. The CDR3 is CASSLVVTEAFF. The DNA for the CDR3 is TGTGCCAGCAGCTTAGTTGTCACTGAAGCTTTCTTT.

This clonotype was recorded at least ten times. V is TRBV11-2 and J is TRBJ2-7; 7 bases align to TRBD1. This CDR3 has 18 residues. Germline-derived CDR1 and CDR2 are SGHAT and FQNNGV. The V and J ends lost 5 bases and 1 base, in that order; junction bases with no gene match: 17. CDR3: CASSTTSVRDSVSYEQYF. CDR3 DNA: TGTGCCAGCAGCACGACCTCCGTCCGGGACAGCGTTTCCTACGAGCAGTACTTC.

This clonotype was recorded at least ten times. The V gene is TRBV12-3 or TRBV12-4, the J gene TRBJ1-6; possibly TRBD1 for D (6 bases). The CDR3 runs to 15 residues. V shed 1 base and J shed 10 bases, with 14 bases lying between them. The CDR3 loop reads CASSLGGGAESPLHF. The CDR3, as DNA: TGTGCCAGCAGTTTAGGAGGGGGGGCTGAATCACCCCTCCACTTT.

This clonotype was counted ten times or more. The chain recombines TRBV9 with TRBJ1-4, with 9 bases identical to TRBD1. The CDR3 consists of 15 residues. From germline, CDR1 is SGDLS and CDR2 YYNGEE. Trimming removed 2 bases from V and 1 base from J; junction bases left unmatched: 0. The CDR3 nucleotides read TGTGCCAGCAGCGTGACAGGGGGAACTAATGAAAAACTGTTTTTT. Encoded protein: CASSVTGGTNEKLFF.

In regard to this clonotype: A much larger clonotype is one base distant, so this may be a read error. The chain uses TRBV9 and TRBJ2-7; possible D gene TRBD1, 5 bases. Germline lookup yields CDR1 SGDLS and CDR2 YYNGEE. This CDR3 has 11 amino acids. This CDR3 reads CASSEGQEQHF. The CDR3 DNA follows: TGTGCCAGCAGCGAGGGGCAGGAGCAGCACTTC.

This chain joins TRBV6-6 and TRBJ1-5, with 11 bases aligning to TRBD1. Unmatched junction bases numbered 14, after V lost 6 bases and J lost 7 bases. The germline gives CDR1 MNHNY, CDR2 SVGAGI (reference sequence). The CDR3 contains 17 residues. In nucleotides, the CDR3 is TGTGCCAGCAGGGGGGACAGGGGGATTCCCTACGAGCAGCCCCAGCATTTT. Its protein product is CASRGDRGIPYEQPQHF.

This clonotype was seen at least ten times. The V and J genes are TRBV24-1 and TRBJ2-3; D uncertain. Germline CDR1 is KGHDR and CDR2 is SFDVKD. The CDR3 is made up of 14 amino acids. Between the trimmed V and J ends, which lost 3 bases and 2 bases, there was a span of 8 bases. The CDR3 reads CATSDATYTDTQYF. CDR3 in DNA: TGTGCCACCAGTGATGCAACATACACAGATACGCAGTATTTT.

This clonotype appeared many times. This rearrangement joins TRBV19 to TRBJ1-2, with TRBD1 as a possible D gene (5 bases). The germline V and J ends were trimmed by 5 bases and 8 bases, with 21 bases remaining between them. CDR3 size: 15 residues. CDR1 and CDR2 (germline): LNHDA, SQIVND (reference sequence). The CDR3 nucleotides are TGTGCCAGTAGTCCCCGGACACATGGGACTTACGGCTACACCTTC. This gives the protein CASSPRTHGTYGYTF.

The V and J genes are TRBV12-3 or TRBV12-4 and TRBJ2-6, with D uncertain. V gave up 7 bases and J gave up 1 base, with 17 bases separating them. The CDR3 is 17 amino acids. The CDR3 nucleotides read TGTGCCAGCACCGCGGTGGGCCTCCCATCTGGGGCCAACGTCCTGACTTTC. This encodes CASTAVGLPSGANVLTF.

V is TRBV19 and J is TRBJ2-7; 7 bases align to TRBD1. J lost 2 bases, V lost 5 bases, and 15 bases had no gene match. CDR3 size: 17 residues. The germline V gene has CDR1 LNHDA and CDR2 SQIVND (reference sequence). The CDR3 bases are TGTGCCAGTAGTCCGGGGACAGCCGTTATCCTAACCTACGAGCAGTACTTC. Protein: CASSPGTAVILTYEQYF.

This clonotype was found many times. V is TRBV4-2 and J is TRBJ1-2, with D uncertain. Looked up from germline, CDR1 is LGHNA and CDR2 is YNFKEQ. V lost 0 bases, J lost 10 bases, and 21 bases lay in between. This CDR3 is built from 16 residues. In DNA form, the CDR3 reads TGTGCCAGCAGCCAAGAGGGGAGGAGGGTGGATACGAACTACACCTTC. Protein product: CASSQEGRRVDTNYTF.

This clonotype was counted many times. The chain employs TRBV9 and TRBJ2-3; no clear D gene. V lost 3 bases to trimming and J lost 0 bases, with 11 bases between them. The CDR3 runs to 15 residues. Germline V gene lookup returns CDR1 SGDLS and CDR2 YYNGEE. The CDR3 loop reads CASSEDGTSTDTQYF. The DNA for the CDR3 is TGTGCCAGCAGCGAGGACGGTACTAGCACAGATACGCAGTATTTT.

In this sample, this clonotype turned up a few times. This chain links TRBV11-2 with TRBJ2-2; the D gene is possibly TRBD1 (5 bases). Per the germline V gene, CDR1 is SGHAT and CDR2 is FQNNGV. The CDR3 runs 15 residues. V was trimmed by 2 bases and J by 1 base, leaving 8 bases between them. CDR3 coding DNA: TGTGCCAGCAGCTTACTCACAGGGAACACCGGGGAGCTGTTTTTT. Translated, it gives CASSLLTGNTGELFF.

This clonotype came up many times. V is TRBV25-1 and J is TRBJ2-5; TRBD2 matches 14 bases. The germline CDR1 and CDR2 sequences are MGHDK and SYGVNS. The length of the CDR3 is 16 residues. The junction had 7 bases not matched to a gene; V was cut back by 5 bases and J by 5 bases. CDR3 loop: CASSNGTSGRAETQYF. In DNA form, the CDR3 reads TGTGCCAGCAGTAATGGGACTAGCGGGAGAGCGGAGACCCAGTACTTC. The variable domain in full, with the rest retrieved from reference TRBV25-1 and TRBJ2-5, is EADIYQTPRYLVIGTGKKITLECSQTMGHDKMYWYQQDPGMELHLIHYSYGVNSTEKGDLSSESTVSRIRTEHFPLTLESARPSHTSQYLCASSNGTSGRAETQYFGPGTRLLVL.

This clonotype was seen at least ten times. The chain combines TRBV20-1 with TRBJ2-3; maybe TRBD2 (5 bases). V was clipped by 6 bases and J by 4 bases, with 11 bases between them. This CDR3 has 12 amino acids. Germline CDR1 DFQATT, CDR2 SNEGSKA (reference sequence). In DNA, the CDR3 is TGCAGTGCCGCCAGGACTTCAGATACGCAGTATTTT. Translation: CSAARTSDTQYF.

This clonotype was seen a few times. The V call is TRBV6-5, the J call TRBJ1-4, with TRBD1 matching 7 bases. Per the germline V gene, CDR1 is MNHEY and CDR2 is SVGAGI. V gave up 6 bases and J gave up 6 bases; unmatched junction bases: 10. This CDR3 contains 15 residues. In nucleotides, the CDR3 is TGTGCCAGCAGACCCAAGGGGGCATCTGATGAAAAACTGTTTTTT. As protein: CASRPKGASDEKLFF.

This clonotype was detected many times. CDR3 loop: CASSLAYRDNEQFF. The CDR3 nucleotides read TGTGCCAGCAGCTTAGCGTACAGGGACAATGAGCAGTTCTTC. The chain employs TRBV7-6 and TRBJ2-1; possibly TRBD1 for D (6 bases). Germline assignment: CDR1 SGHVS and CDR2 FNYEAQ. This CDR3 spans 14 amino acids. The V and J ends lost 0 bases and 5 bases respectively, with 8 bases between them. The entire variable domain, with the rest obtained from reference TRBV7-6 and TRBJ2-1, is as follows: GAGVSQSPRYKVTKRGQDVALRCDPISGHVSLYWYRQALGQGPEFLTYFNYEAQQDKSGLPNDRFSAERPEGSISTLTIQRTEQRDSAMYRCASSLAYRDNEQFFGPGTRLTVL.

This clonotype has ten or more counts. The chain employs TRBV5-8 and TRBJ1-4, with D hard to call. The V gene's germline CDR1 is SGHTS and CDR2 YDEGEE. V was shortened by 0 bases and J by 9 bases, with 9 bases between the two germline ends. The CDR3 extends over 13 amino acids. This CDR3 is CASSLDLSQKLFF. The DNA of the CDR3 is TGTGCCAGCAGCTTGGATCTTTCCCAAAAACTGTTTTTT.

The DNA for the CDR3 is TGTGCCAGCAGCGTACCGGACAGGAGAGAATGGAGACTGTCCTATAATTCACCCCTCCACTTT. Its protein product is CASSVPDRREWRLSYNSPLHF. The chain links TRBV9 to TRBJ1-6; 7 nucleotides match TRBD1. The CDR3 is 21 residues long. CDR1 and CDR2 (germline): SGDLS, YYNGEE. With 1 base clipped from V and 1 base from J, the junction kept 17 bases outside the gene matches.

This chain links TRBV5-1 with TRBJ1-4; D perhaps matches TRBD1 (6 bases). CDR3 size: 15 residues. The V and J ends lost 4 bases and 10 bases respectively, with 20 bases between them. In germline, CDR1 is SGHRS, CDR2 YFSETQ. The CDR3 spells CASSNPGQGDGKLFF. CDR3 bases: TGCGCCAGCAGCAACCCGGGACAAGGGGATGGAAAACTGTTTTTT.

This clonotype was detected many times. The chain couples TRBV20-1 to TRBJ2-3, with 11 bases aligning to TRBD2. Germline values: CDR1 DFQATT, CDR2 SNEGSKA (reference sequence). This CDR3 has 16 residues. V lost 3 bases to trimming and J lost 0 bases; unmatched junction nucleotides: 5. The CDR3 spells CSARGLAGGSTDTQYF. CDR3 bases: TGCAGTGCTAGGGGGCTAGCGGGGGGTAGCACAGATACGCAGTATTTT.

This clonotype showed up many times. The chain uses TRBV19 and TRBJ2-2; D might be TRBD1 (6 bases). The CDR3 is made up of 13 amino acids. V was pared by 10 bases and J by 2 bases, with 11 bases between. Per germline, CDR1 LNHDA and CDR2 SQIVND (reference sequence). The CDR3 nucleotides are TGTGCCATTACGGACAGAAACACCGGGGAGCTGTTTTTT. This encodes CAITDRNTGELFF. Together with reference TRBV19 and TRBJ2-2, the CDR3 gives the full variable domain: DGGITQSPKYLFRKEGQNVTLSCEQNLNHDAMYWYRQDPGQGLRLIYYSQIVNDFQKGDIAEGYSVSREKKESFPLTVTSAQKNPTAFYLCAITDRNTGELFFGEGSRLTVL.

This clonotype occurred many times. The chain uses TRBV20-1 and TRBJ2-7, with D unresolved. Germline values: CDR1 DFQATT, CDR2 SNEGSKA (reference sequence). V lost 5 bases, J lost 2 bases, and 13 bases lay in between. The length of the CDR3 is 13 residues. The CDR3 reads CSAGSPTTYEQYF. The CDR3, as DNA: TGCAGTGCTGGTAGTCCGACAACCTACGAGCAGTACTTC.